This TCR beta chain was sequenced during a study of blood T cell repertoires in COVID-19. This clone has a handful of counts. Repertoires were generated with immunoSEQ multiplex PCR, while TCRdb's copy carries only in-frame clones and drops some. The sample lists 250,000 to 300,000 clones; around 89% were seen once. With 9 bases removed from V and 1 base from J, the gap between germline ends came to 21 bases. Germline CDR1 is SNHLY and CDR2 is FYNNEI. CDR3 length: 16 amino acids. What was sequenced was PBMCs or T cells enriched from blood (not recorded which). The V call is TRBV2, the J call TRBJ1-2; perhaps TRBD1 as D (5 bases). This clonotype was obtained from a woman aged 60-75 years in a cohort exposed to, infected with or recovered from COVID-19 (not recorded which). CDR3 amino acids: CARRGGTGWGNYGYTF. CDR3 sequence (DNA): TGTGCCAGGAGGGGAGGGACCGGTTGGGGTAACTATGGCTACACCTTC.